This T cell receptor (beta chain) was obtained from a study of T cells in Graves' hyperthyroidism and ophthalmopathy. RNA transcripts served as the template for amplifying TCR beta CDR3 regions. The HTBI primer set served for first-round RT-PCR of the TCR CDR3. One entry per CDR3 protein, called by TCRdb with MiXCR from the multiplex PCR reads. This sample has 750,000 to 950,000 distinct CDR3 sequences; around 39% occur once, and the top ten carry about 9%. Graves' hyperthyroidism showing no ophthalmopathy progression within 18 months was considered stable. This clonotype has ten or more counts. The V gene's germline CDR1 is SGHRS and CDR2 YFSETQ. The CDR3 loop spans 15 amino acids. With 2 bases clipped from V and 5 bases from J, the junction kept 9 bases outside the gene matches.

This clonotype originated in a man younger than 35 with Graves' hyperthyroidism. Sequencing was performed on blood. This chain joins TRBV5-1 and TRBJ1-1, with 7 bases aligning to TRBD1. The CDR3 bases are TGCGCCAGCAGCTTTTTCGACAGGGACGGAACTGAAGCTTTCTTT. Protein: CASSFFDRDGTEAFF.